The present entry profiles one T cell receptor (beta chain) with its context. The sample originates from a study of blood T cell repertoires in COVID-19. Study information: COVID-19 samples collected from the United States, Italy and Spain covered acute and convalescent phases.

The CDR3 is 12 amino acids. V was shortened by 4 bases and J by 6 bases, with 9 bases between the two germline ends. The table came from immunoSEQ multiplex PCR; TCRdb's copy has only in-frame clones and leaves some out. In the table there are some 300,000 clones, roughly 90% of which are singletons. The sequenced sample was PBMCs or T cells enriched from blood (not recorded which). This sequence originates from a young woman who had recovered from COVID-19. The V gene is TRBV12-3 or TRBV12-4, the J gene TRBJ1-2; maybe TRBD1 (6 bases). CDR3 residues: CASSSYRDGYTF. CDR3 DNA sequence: TGTGCCAGCAGTTCCTACAGGGATGGCTACACCTTC.